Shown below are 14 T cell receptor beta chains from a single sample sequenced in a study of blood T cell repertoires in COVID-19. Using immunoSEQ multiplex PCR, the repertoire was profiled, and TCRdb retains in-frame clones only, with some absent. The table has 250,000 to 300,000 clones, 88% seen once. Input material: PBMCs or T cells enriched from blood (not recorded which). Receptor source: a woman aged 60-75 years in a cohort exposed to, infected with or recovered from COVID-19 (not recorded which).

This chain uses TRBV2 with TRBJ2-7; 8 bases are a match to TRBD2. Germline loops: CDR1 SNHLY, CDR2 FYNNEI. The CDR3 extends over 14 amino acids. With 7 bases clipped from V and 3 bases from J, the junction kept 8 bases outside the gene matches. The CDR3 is CASNSGGDLYEQYF. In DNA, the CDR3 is TGTGCCAGCAACTCGGGGGGGGACCTCTACGAGCAGTACTTC. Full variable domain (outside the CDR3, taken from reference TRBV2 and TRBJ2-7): EPEVTQTPSHQVTQMGQEVILRCVPISNHLYFYWYRQILGQKVEFLVSFYNNEISEKSEIFDDQFSVERPDGSNFTLKIRSTKLEDSAMYFCASNSGGDLYEQYFGPGTRLTVT.

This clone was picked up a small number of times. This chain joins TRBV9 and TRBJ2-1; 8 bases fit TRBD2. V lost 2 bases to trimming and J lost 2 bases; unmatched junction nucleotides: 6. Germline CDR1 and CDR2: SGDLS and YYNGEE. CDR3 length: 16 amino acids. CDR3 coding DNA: TGTGCCAGCAGCGTCTCAGCGGGAGACACCTACAATGAGCAGTTCTTC. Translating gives CASSVSAGDTYNEQFF.

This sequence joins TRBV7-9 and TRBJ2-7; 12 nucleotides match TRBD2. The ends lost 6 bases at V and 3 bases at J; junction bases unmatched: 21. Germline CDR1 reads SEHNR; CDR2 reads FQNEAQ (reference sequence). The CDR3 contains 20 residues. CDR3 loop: CASSRIRLVTSGSGGYEQYF. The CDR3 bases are TGTGCCAGCAGTAGGATAAGGTTGGTGACTAGCGGGAGCGGAGGCTACGAGCAGTACTTC.

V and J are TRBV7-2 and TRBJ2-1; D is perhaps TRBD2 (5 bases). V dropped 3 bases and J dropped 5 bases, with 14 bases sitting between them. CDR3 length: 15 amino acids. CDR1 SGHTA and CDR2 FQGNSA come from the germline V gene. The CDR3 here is CASSFRGGGHNEQFF. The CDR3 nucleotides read TGTGCCAGCAGCTTTCGGGGTGGCGGACACAATGAGCAGTTCTTC.

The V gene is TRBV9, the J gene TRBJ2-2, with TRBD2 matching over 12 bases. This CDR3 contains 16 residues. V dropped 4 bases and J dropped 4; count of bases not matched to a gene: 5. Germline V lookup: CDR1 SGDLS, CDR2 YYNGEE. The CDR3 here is CASSSRTSGTTGELFF. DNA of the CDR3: TGTGCCAGCAGCTCGAGGACTAGCGGGACCACCGGGGAGCTGTTTTTT. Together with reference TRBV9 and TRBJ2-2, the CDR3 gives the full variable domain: DSGVTQTPKHLITATGQRVTLRCSPRSGDLSVYWYQQSLDQGLQFLIQYYNGEERAKGNILERFSAQQFPDLHSELNLSSLELGDSALYFCASSSRTSGTTGELFFGEGSRLTVL.

CDR3 region: CASSVVGTGNEKLFF. The CDR3 region has the DNA TGTGCCAGCAGCGTAGTAGGGACAGGGAATGAAAAACTGTTTTTT. The chain uses TRBV9 and TRBJ1-4, with TRBD1 matching 9 bases. CDR3 length equals 15 residues. J gave up 5 bases and V 0 bases, and 2 bases lay outside the gene matches. Germline V CDR1 and CDR2: SGDLS, YYNGEE.

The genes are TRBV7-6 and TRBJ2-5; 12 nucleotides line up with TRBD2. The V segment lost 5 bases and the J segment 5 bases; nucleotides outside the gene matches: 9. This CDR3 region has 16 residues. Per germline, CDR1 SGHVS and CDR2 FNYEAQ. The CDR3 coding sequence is TGTGCCAGCAGCGCCCGACTAGCGGGGGACTCGGAGACCCAGTACTTC. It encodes CASSARLAGDSETQYF.

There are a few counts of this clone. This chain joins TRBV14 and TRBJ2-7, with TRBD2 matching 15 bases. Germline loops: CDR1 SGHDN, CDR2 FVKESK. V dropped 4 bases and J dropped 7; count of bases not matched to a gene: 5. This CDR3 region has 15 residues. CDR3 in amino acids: CASSPGLAGGEEQYF. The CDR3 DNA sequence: TGTGCCAGCAGCCCCGGACTAGCGGGAGGGGAAGAGCAGTACTTC.

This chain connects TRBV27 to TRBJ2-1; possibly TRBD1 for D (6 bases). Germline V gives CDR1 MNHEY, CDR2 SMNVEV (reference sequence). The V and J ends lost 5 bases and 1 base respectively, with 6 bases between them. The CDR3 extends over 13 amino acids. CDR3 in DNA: TGTGCCAGCAGTCAGGGGTCCTACAATGAGCAGTTCTTC. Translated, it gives CASSQGSYNEQFF.

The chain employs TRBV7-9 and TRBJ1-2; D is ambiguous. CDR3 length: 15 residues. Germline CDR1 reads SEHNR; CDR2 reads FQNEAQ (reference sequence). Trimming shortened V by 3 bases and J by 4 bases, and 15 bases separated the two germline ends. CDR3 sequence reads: CASSLGSPSTYGYTF. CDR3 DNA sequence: TGTGCCAGCAGCTTGGGTAGCCCAAGCACCTATGGCTACACCTTC.

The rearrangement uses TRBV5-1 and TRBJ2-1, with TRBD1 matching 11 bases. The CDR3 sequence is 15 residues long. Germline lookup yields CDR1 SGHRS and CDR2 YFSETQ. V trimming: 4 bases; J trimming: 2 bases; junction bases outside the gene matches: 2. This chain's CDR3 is CASSQGQGAYNEQFF. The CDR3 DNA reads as TGCGCCAGCAGCCAGGGACAGGGGGCCTACAATGAGCAGTTCTTC.

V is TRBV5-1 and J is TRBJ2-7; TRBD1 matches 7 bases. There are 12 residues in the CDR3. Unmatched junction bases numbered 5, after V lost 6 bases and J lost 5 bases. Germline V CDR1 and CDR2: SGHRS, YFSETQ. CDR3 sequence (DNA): TGCGCCAGCACCGAAGACAGGGACGAGCAGTACTTC. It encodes CASTEDRDEQYF.

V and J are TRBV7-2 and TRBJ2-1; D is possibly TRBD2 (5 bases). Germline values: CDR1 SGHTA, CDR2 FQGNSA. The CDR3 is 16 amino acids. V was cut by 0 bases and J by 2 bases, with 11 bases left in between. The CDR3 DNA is TGTGCCAGCAGCTTAGCGGGGAGTGCTGCCTACAATGAGCAGTTCTTC. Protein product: CASSLAGSAAYNEQFF.

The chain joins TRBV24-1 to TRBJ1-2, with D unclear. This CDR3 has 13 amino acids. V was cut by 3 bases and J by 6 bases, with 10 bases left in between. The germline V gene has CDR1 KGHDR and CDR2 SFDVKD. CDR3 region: CATSDLQTDGYTF. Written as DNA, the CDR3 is TGTGCCACCAGTGATCTTCAAACGGATGGCTACACCTTC.